This entry lists 3 T cell receptor beta chains sequenced from one sample in a study of T cells in localized non-small cell lung cancer. Libraries were prepared by immunoSEQ multiplex PCR; TCRdb keeps only in-frame clonotypes and omits some of them. The table shows tens of thousands of clones, with roughly 86% occurring only once. Material: peripheral blood, obtained before any cancer treatment. Receptors originate from a woman aged 35 to 70 with stage I lung adenocarcinoma.

The rearrangement joins TRBV19 to TRBJ2-5; TRBD1 or TRBD2 may be the D gene (6 bases each). The CDR3 sequence is 13 residues long. The V and J ends lost 7 bases and 5 bases respectively, with 14 bases between them. CDR1 and CDR2 from the germline V gene are LNHDA and SQIVND (reference sequence). The CDR3 is CASNLGGRETQYF. CDR3 nucleotides: TGTGCCAGTAATTTGGGGGGCCGCGAGACCCAGTACTTC.

The rearrangement uses TRBV7-2 and TRBJ1-5; D is unresolved. The CDR3 has 15 amino acids. Germline CDR1 reads SGHTA; CDR2 reads FQGNSA. Trimming took off 5 bases at V and 5 bases at J, with 16 bases between the two ends. The CDR3 bases are TGTGCCAGCAGCACCCTGACGGTAGGTTATCAGCCCCAGCATTTT. Its protein is CASSTLTVGYQPQHF.

The gene calls are TRBV7-2 and TRBJ1-3; D is uncertain. This CDR3 has 15 amino acids. V was shortened by 5 bases and J by 2 bases, with 13 bases between the two germline ends. Germline loops: CDR1 SGHTA, CDR2 FQGNSA. The CDR3 sequence is CASSPPWEAGNTIYF. The CDR3 DNA sequence: TGTGCCAGCAGCCCCCCCTGGGAAGCTGGAAACACCATATATTTT.